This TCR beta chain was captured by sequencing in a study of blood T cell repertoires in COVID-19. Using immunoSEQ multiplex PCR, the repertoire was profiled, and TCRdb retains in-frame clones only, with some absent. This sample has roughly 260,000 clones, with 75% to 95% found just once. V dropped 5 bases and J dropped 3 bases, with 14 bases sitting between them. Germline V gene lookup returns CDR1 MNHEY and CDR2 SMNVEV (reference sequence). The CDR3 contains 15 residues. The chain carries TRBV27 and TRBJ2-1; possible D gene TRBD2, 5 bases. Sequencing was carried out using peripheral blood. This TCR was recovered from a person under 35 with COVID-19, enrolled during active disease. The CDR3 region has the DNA TGTGCCAGCAGTCCCCGGGGTCTTATCTACAATGAGCAGTTCTTC. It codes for CASSPRGLIYNEQFF.